Listed below are T cell receptor beta chains from one sample, sequenced in a study of shared T cell receptors in the human thymus. Assay used: immunoSEQ multiplex PCR; TCRdb lists only in-frame clones, some missing. The sample holds roughly 660,000 clones, roughly 90% seen once. In addition, the sample was reused for a study of human thymus T cells.

The sample consisted of thymocytes. These TCRs come from a boy younger than two with a congenital heart defect. Each CDR3 is given with its conserved first and last residue. A D gene is named only where the DNA matches it firmly. Size tells how often a clone was seen (once, few, many) or the class of an expanded clone, and some rows leave it out.

TRBD1	once	TRBJ2-7	TRBV5-1	TGCGCCAGCAGATCTCTCCCGGGACAGGGGGGCTACGAGCAGTACTTC	CASRSLPGQGGYEQYF
.	few	TRBJ2-1	TRBV10-1	TGCGCCAGCAGCCTTAGCTCCTACAATGAGCAGTTCTTC	CASSLSSYNEQFF
.	.	TRBJ2-7	TRBV5-4	TGTGCCAGCAGCTTGGACCGGTCGGGTGATGGGACTTTCTACGAGCAGTACTTC	CASSLDRSGDGTFYEQYF
TRBD1	.	TRBJ2-6	TRBV11-3	TGTGCCAGCAGCTTAGGGGCGGGACAGGCCTCCTCTGGGGCCAACGTCCTGACTTTC	CASSLGAGQASSGANVLTF
.	.	TRBJ1-2	TRBV5-1	TGCGCCAGCAGCCTAGACTCGGGGGTCTATGGCTACACCTTC	CASSLDSGVYGYTF
TRBD1	.	TRBJ1-5	TRBV10-1	TGCGCCAGCAGTGAAGGTGGACAGGGCAATCAGCCCCAGCATTTT	CASSEGGQGNQPQHF
.	.	TRBJ2-1	TRBV7-6	TGTGCCAGCAGCTTACCATACAATGAGCAGTTCTTC	CASSLPYNEQFF
.	.	TRBJ1-2	TRBV5-6	TGTGCCAGCAGCTTGTGGGCCCCAGGGAAAGGCTATGGCTACACCTTC	CASSLWAPGKGYGYTF
.	.	TRBJ2-1	TRBV28	TGTGCCAGCAGTTTATCGGGAGCCCACAATGAGCAGTTCTTC	CASSLSGAHNEQFF
.	.	TRBJ2-1	TRBV29-1	TGCAGCACCGAGGCCATGGAGTCCTACAATGAGCAGTTCTTC	CSTEAMESYNEQFF
TRBD2	.	TRBJ2-1	TRBV25-1	TGTGCCAGCAGTGATTCCGGGGGGGAGCAGTTCTTC	CASSDSGGEQFF
TRBD1	.	TRBJ1-1	TRBV6-5	TGTGCCAGCAGCCCGGGACAGATGAACACTGAAGCTTTCTTT	CASSPGQMNTEAFF
.	once	TRBJ2-1	TRBV27	TGTGCCAGCATCAAGGGGCCCCCATTGAATGAGCAGTTCTTC	CASIKGPPLNEQFF
.	once	TRBJ2-7	TRBV25-1	TGTGCCAGCAGTTCGCGGGGGCAGTCCTACGAGCAGTGCTTC	CASSSRGQSYEQCF
TRBD2	.	TRBJ2-7	TRBV5-1	TGCGCCAGCAGCTTGGCGGGACTAGCGACAGAGGGGCAGTACTTC	CASSLAGLATEGQYF
TRBD2	.	TRBJ2-7	TRBV18	TGTGCCAGCTCAGCCTACGGGAGGGCCGTTGATGGGCAGTACTTC	CASSAYGRAVDGQYF
.	once	TRBJ2-7	TRBV21-1	TGTGCCAGCAGCAAAGCGAACCAGCGGGAGGGCCCTGGCGAGCAGTACTTC	CASSKANQREGPGEQYF
.	.	TRBJ1-2	TRBV7-9	TGTGCCAGCAGCCAGCCGGGGACAAAACCTTATGGCTACACCTTC	CASSQPGTKPYGYTF
TRBD2	few	TRBJ2-3	TRBV7-6	TGTGCCAGCAGCCGAGGGACTAGCGGGAGTCTATACACAGATACGCAGTATTTT	CASSRGTSGSLYTDTQYF
.	.	TRBJ1-3	TRBV4-1	TGCGCCAGCAGCCAAGATGAGGGGAGGCCTGGAAACACCATATATTTT	CASSQDEGRPGNTIYF
TRBD1	.	TRBJ1-5	TRBV28	TGTGCCAGCAGAATGACAGGGGTAAATCAGCCCCAGCATTTT	CASRMTGVNQPQHF
.	.	TRBJ2-4	TRBV28	TGTGCCAGCAAGGCAGCGCTAGCCAAAAACATTCAGTACTTC	CASKAALAKNIQYF
TRBD1	once	TRBJ2-7	TRBV28	TGTGCCAGCAGTTTGATCGGGACAGGGCATTACTTC	CASSLIGTGHYF
TRBD1	.	TRBJ2-2	TRBV9	TGTGCCAGCAGCGACGAGACAGGGGAAAACACCGGGGAGCTGTTTTTT	CASSDETGENTGELFF
TRBD1	.	TRBJ1-3	TRBV11-2	TGTGCCAGCAGCTGGACAGGGCACGACTCTGGAAACACCATATATTTT	CASSWTGHDSGNTIYF
.	once	TRBJ1-2	TRBV7-9	TGTGCCAGCAGCCCCGAGATCCTCTATGGCTACACCTTC	CASSPEILYGYTF
.	.	TRBJ1-1	TRBV6-5	TGTGCCAGCAGTTTGCAGGGGTTTAGGACTGAAGCTTTCTTT	CASSLQGFRTEAFF
TRBD2	.	TRBJ2-2	TRBV10-3	TGTGCCATTAGTGGTACCGGGACTAAGAACACCGGGGAGCTGTTTTTT	CAISGTGTKNTGELFF
.	.	TRBJ2-7	TRBV5-1	TGCGCCAGCAGCACCCGGGACATTCCCTACGAGCAGTACTTC	CASSTRDIPYEQYF
.	.	TRBJ2-3	TRBV29-1	TGCAGCGTTGAAGATCCCCTTCAGTCCAGCACAGATACGCAGTATTTT	CSVEDPLQSSTDTQYF